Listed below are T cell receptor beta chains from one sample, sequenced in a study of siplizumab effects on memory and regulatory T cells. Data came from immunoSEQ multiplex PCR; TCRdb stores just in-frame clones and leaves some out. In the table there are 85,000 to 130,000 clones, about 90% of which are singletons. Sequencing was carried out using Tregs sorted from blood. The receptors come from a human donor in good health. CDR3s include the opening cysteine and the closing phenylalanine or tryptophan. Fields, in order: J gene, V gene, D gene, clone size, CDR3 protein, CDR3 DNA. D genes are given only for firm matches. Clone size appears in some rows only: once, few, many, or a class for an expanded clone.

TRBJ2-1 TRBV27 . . CASSLFSTSQNEQFF TGTGCCAGCAGTTTATTTAGTACTAGTCAAAATGAGCAGTTCTTC
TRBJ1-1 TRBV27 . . CASSLYGRGLNTEAFF TGTGCCAGCAGTTTATACGGCCGGGGGTTGAACACTGAAGCTTTCTTT
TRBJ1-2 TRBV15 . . CATSRGGRMGSADYGYTF TGTGCCACCAGCAGAGGCGGTCGTATGGGGTCTGCGGACTATGGCTACACCTTC
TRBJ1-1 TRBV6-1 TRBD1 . CATRGTGVGKAFF TGTGCCACCCGAGGGACAGGGGTAGGTAAAGCTTTCTTT
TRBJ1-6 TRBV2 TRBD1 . CASSERDRGLTYNSPLHF TGTGCCAGCAGTGAAAGGGACAGGGGGCTTACCTATAATTCACCCCTCCACTTT
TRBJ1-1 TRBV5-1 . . CASSLITGTEAFF TGCGCCAGCAGCTTGATAACCGGCACTGAAGCTTTCTTT
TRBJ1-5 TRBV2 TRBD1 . CASSKATGGNQPQHF TGTGCCAGCAGTAAAGCGACAGGGGGCAATCAGCCCCAGCATTTT
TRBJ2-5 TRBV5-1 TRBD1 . CASSERTGFGIETQYF TGCGCCAGCAGCGAGAGGACAGGGTTTGGTATAGAGACCCAGTACTTC
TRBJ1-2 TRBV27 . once CASSLRGGYGYTF TGTGCCAGCAGTTTGCGGGGGGGCTATGGCTACACCTTC
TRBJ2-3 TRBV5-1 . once CASRMAEYTDTQYF TGCGCCAGCAGAATGGCAGAATACACAGATACGCAGTATTTT
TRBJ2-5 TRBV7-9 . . CAFAQETQYF TGTGCCTTCGCCCAAGAGACCCAGTACTTC
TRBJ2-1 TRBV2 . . CASSEAVLGIGYNEQFF TGTGCCAGCAGTGAAGCGGTCTTAGGAATCGGTTACAATGAGCAGTTCTTC
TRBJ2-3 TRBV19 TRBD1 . CATSHGTGRADTQYF TGTGCCACCTCACACGGGACAGGGCGGGCAGATACGCAGTATTTT
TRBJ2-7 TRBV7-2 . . CASSALGGADYEQYF TGTGCCAGCAGCGCACTTGGCGGGGCCGACTACGAGCAGTACTTC
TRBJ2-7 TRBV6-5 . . CASSQNGPNYEQYF TGTGCCAGCAGCCAAAACGGGCCAAACTACGAGCAGTACTTC
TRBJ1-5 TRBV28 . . CASSPPQGSNQPQHF TGTGCCAGCAGTCCCCCGCAGGGTAGCAATCAGCCCCAGCATTTT
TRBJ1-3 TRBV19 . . CASSMSRGISGNTIYF TGTGCCAGTAGTATGTCCAGGGGTATCTCTGGAAACACCATATATTTT
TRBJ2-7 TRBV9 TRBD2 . CASSPRTSGDYEQYF TGTGCCAGCAGCCCCAGGACTAGCGGGGATTACGAGCAGTACTTC
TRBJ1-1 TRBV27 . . CASSSIIRVDKGEAFF TGTGCCAGCAGTTCAATTATTCGGGTGGACAAGGGTGAGGCTTTCTTT
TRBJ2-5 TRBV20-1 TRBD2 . CSATGGLPHF TGCAGTGCTACTGGGGGACTACCGCACTTC
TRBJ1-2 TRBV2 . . CASSGTGGGYGYTF TGTGCCAGCAGTGGGACCGGTGGAGGTTATGGCTACACCTTC
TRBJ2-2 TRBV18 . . CASSPPGGAATGELFF TGTGCCAGCTCACCGCCTGGTGGGGCTGCCACCGGGGAGCTGTTTTTT
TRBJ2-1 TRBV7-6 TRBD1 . CASSTRDRDYNEQFF TGTGCCAGCAGCACCCGGGACAGGGACTACAATGAGCAGTTCTTC
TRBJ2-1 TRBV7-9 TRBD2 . CASSLGLAGKDEQFF TGTGCCAGCAGCCTTGGACTAGCGGGAAAGGATGAGCAGTTCTTC
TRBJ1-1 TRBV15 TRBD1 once CATSRVPYRGTGEAFF TGTGCCACCAGCAGAGTACCTTATCGGGGGACAGGTGAAGCTTTCTTT
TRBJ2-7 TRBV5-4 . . CASSHTSGHRPHEQYF TGTGCCAGCAGCCACACCAGCGGCCATCGCCCCCACGAGCAGTACTTC
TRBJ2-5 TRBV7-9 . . CASSFSGSPRETQYF TGTGCCAGCAGCTTTTCCGGGAGCCCGCGGGAGACCCAGTACTTC
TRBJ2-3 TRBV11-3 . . CASSLGGYSTDTQYF TGTGCCAGCAGCTTAGGTGGATATAGCACAGATACGCAGTATTTT
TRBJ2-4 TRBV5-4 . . CASSLQGAKNIQYF TGTGCCAGCAGCTTGCAAGGAGCCAAAAACATTCAGTACTTC